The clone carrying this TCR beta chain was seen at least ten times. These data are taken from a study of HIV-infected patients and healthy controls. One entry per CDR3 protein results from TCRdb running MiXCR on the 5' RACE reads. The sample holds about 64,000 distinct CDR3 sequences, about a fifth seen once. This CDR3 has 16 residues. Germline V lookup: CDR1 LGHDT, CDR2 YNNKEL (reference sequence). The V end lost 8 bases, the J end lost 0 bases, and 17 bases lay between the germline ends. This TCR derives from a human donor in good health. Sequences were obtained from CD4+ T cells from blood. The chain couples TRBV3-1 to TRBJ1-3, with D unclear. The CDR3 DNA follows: TGTGCCAGCCCCCGAAGGGTAGAGAGCTCTGGAAACACCATATATTTT. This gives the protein CASPRRVESSGNTIYF. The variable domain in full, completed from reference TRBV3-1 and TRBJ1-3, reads DTAVSQTPKYLVTQMGNDKSIKCEQNLGHDTMYWYKQDSKKFLKIMFSYNNKELIINETVPNRFSPKSPDKAHLNLHINSLELGDSAVYFCASPRRVESSGNTIYFGEGSWLTVV.